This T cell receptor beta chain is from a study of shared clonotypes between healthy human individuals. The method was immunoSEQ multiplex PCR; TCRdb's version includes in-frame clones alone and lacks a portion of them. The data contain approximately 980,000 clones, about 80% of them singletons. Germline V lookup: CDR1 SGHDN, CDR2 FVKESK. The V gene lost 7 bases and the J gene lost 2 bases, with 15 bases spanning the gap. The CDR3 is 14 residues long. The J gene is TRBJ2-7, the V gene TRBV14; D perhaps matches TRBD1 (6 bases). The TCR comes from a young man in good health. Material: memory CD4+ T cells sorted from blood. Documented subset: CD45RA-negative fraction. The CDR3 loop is CASTRMDSPYEQYF. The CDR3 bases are TGTGCCAGCACCCGTATGGACAGTCCCTACGAGCAGTACTTC.